This TCR beta chain comes out of a study of shared clonotypes between healthy human individuals. Findings of the study overall: Estimated richness was generally greater in naive than memory subsets. Generation of non-shared clonotypes was less probable than generation of clonotypes shared by all four donors.

J gave up 4 bases and V 8 bases, and 8 bases lay outside the gene matches. The CDR3 is made up of 14 amino acids. Germline values: CDR1 SEHNR, CDR2 FQNEAQ (reference sequence). The naive CD8 subset, CD45RO-negative cells positively selected for CCR7, excluded terminally differentiated effector memory CD45RA+ cells. Donors comprised healthy HIV-negative adults lacking recent acute infections or vaccinations. Only Caucasian adults living in Nashville, Tennessee served as donors. Concerning this clone itself: Its antigen is unidentified.

Profiling relied on immunoSEQ multiplex PCR, and the TCRdb table lists in-frame clones only, not all of them. The sample includes around 600,000 clones, approximately 95% of them seen just once. The chain is built from TRBV7-9 and TRBJ1-1, with TRBD1 matching 9 bases. Specimen: naive CD8+ T cells sorted from blood. This receptor was taken from a woman aged 25 to 39 in good health. Written as DNA, the CDR3 is TGTGCCAGCGGAAACAGGGGGCGAGGCACTGAAGCTTTCTTT. Translated, it gives CASGNRGRGTEAFF.